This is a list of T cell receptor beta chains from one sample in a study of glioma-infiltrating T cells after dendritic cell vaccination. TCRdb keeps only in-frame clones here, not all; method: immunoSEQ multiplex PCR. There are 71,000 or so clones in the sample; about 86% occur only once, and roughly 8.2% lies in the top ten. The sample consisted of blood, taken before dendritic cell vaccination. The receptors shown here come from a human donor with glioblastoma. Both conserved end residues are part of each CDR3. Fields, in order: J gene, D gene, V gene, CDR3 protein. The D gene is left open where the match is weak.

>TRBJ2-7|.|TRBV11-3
CASSLGPNYEQYF
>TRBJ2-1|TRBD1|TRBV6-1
CASSEAPTGGGNEQFF
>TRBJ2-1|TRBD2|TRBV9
CASSLRGGGIRNEQFF
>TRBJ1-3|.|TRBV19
CAVREGEAGNTIYF
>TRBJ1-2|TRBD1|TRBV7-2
CASSSGQLNYGYTF
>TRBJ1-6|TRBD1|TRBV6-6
CASSSDRGTYNSPLHF
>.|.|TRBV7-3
CASSLGPASSYEQYF
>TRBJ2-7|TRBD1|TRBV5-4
CASSFLKGGGQGNTEQYF
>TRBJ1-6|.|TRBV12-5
CASGSGTSNSPLHF
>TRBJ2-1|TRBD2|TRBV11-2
CASSLDPQRGAGEQFF
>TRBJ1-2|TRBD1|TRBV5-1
CASSASTGGEGYTF
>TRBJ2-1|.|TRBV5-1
CASVWDISYNEQFF
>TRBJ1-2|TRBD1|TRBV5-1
CASSSGGTGVGYTF
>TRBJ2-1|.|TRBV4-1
CASSPTISSYNEQFF
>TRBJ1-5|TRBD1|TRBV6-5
CASSSQTGEGQPQHF
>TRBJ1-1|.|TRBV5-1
CASSLDAGFGEAFF
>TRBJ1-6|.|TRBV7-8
CASSQDSYSPLHF
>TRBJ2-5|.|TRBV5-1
CASSLEIGLQETQYF
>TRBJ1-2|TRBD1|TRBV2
CASSELGTGLSGYTF
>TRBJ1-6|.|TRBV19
CASRDTLDSPLHF
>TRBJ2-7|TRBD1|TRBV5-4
CASSLGTGANYEQYF
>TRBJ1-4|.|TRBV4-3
CASSQDSGVGKLFF